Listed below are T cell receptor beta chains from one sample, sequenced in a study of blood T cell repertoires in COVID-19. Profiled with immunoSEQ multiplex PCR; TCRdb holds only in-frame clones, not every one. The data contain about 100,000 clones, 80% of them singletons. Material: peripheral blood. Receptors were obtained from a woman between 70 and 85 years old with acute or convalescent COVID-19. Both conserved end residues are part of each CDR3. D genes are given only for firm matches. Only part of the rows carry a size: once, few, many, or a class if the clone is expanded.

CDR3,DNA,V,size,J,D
CASSSGTYGYTF,TGTGCCAGCAGCTCAGGGACTTATGGCTACACCTTC,TRBV7-9,.,TRBJ1-2,.
CASSISRRDKYQPQHF,TGTGCCAGTAGTATCTCGCGCCGGGACAAATATCAGCCCCAGCATTTT,TRBV19,.,TRBJ1-5,.
CASSINRDGNYGYTF,TGTGCCAGTAGTATTAACCGGGATGGTAACTATGGCTACACCTTC,TRBV19,.,TRBJ1-2,.
CASSRQSRKKLFF,TGCGCCAGCAGTAGGCAGTCGCGGAAAAAACTGTTTTTT,TRBV10-1,.,TRBJ1-4,.
CASSVDRDFQPQHF,TGTGCCAGCAGCGTGGACAGGGATTTTCAGCCCCAGCATTTT,TRBV2,few,TRBJ1-5,TRBD1
CASTYRGLNTEAFF,TGTGCCAGCACGTACAGGGGATTGAACACTGAAGCTTTCTTT,TRBV28,.,TRBJ1-1,TRBD1
CASSGSADPNTYGYTF,TGTGCCAGCAGTGGGTCCGCGGATCCGAATACGTATGGCTACACCTTC,TRBV2,.,TRBJ1-2,.
CASSFGGQDYGYTF,TGTGCCAGCAGCTTCGGTGGACAGGACTATGGCTACACCTTC,TRBV7-9,.,TRBJ1-2,TRBD1
CASSLRQRVGYTF,TGTGCCAGCAGTTTAAGACAGCGGGTAGGATACACCTTC,TRBV28,once,TRBJ1-2,.
CASSQRGKGDGYTF,TGTGCCAGCAGCCAGAGGGGCAAGGGGGATGGCTACACCTTC,TRBV3-1/TRBV3-2,.,TRBJ1-2,.
CASSQGLRDGTLIEQYF,TGTGCCAGCAGCCAAGGTCTCCGGGACGGGACTTTGATCGAGCAGTACTTC,TRBV3-1/TRBV3-2,.,TRBJ2-7,.
CASSPSAGQGYGYTF,TGTGCCAGCAGCCCATCTGCGGGACAGGGATACGGCTACACCTTC,TRBV6-6,.,TRBJ1-2,TRBD1
CASSLVLAGAYNEQFF,TGCGCCAGCAGCTTGGTACTAGCGGGGGCCTACAATGAGCAGTTCTTC,TRBV5-1,.,TRBJ2-1,TRBD2
CAWSVLTEAFF,TGTGCCTGGAGTGTACTTACTGAAGCTTTCTTT,TRBV30,.,TRBJ1-1,.
CATSEGTSGGETQYF,TGTGCCACCAGTGAAGGGACTAGCGGGGGAGAGACCCAGTACTTC,TRBV24-1,once,TRBJ2-5,TRBD2
CASSDYESGNTIYF,TGTGCCAGCAGCGACTACGAGTCTGGAAACACCATATATTTT,TRBV9,once,TRBJ1-3,.
CASSFEWEQFF,TGTGCCAGCAGTTTTGAGTGGGAGCAGTTCTTC,TRBV12-3/TRBV12-4,.,TRBJ2-1,.
CASSSGLRTEAFF,TGTGCCAGCAGTTCAGGACTGCGAACAGAAGCTTTCTTT,TRBV12-3/TRBV12-4,.,TRBJ1-1,.
CASSQVRETQYF,TGTGCCAGCAGCCAAGTTCGGGAGACCCAGTACTTC,TRBV3-1/TRBV3-2,.,TRBJ2-5,.
CASSLNFRGMNTEAFF,TGTGCCAGCAGCTTGAATTTCAGGGGAATGAACACTGAAGCTTTCTTT,TRBV7-3,.,TRBJ1-1,.
CASSQDPGTESPRYGYTF,TGCGCCAGCAGCCAAGATCCCGGGACAGAGTCACCGCGCTATGGCTACACCTTC,TRBV4-1,.,TRBJ1-2,TRBD1
CASSFAGGTKAFF,TGCGCCAGCAGCTTTGCTGGGGGCACTAAAGCTTTCTTT,TRBV5-1,.,TRBJ1-1,.
CASRRTGDGYTF,TGTGCCAGCAGGAGGACAGGGGATGGGTACACCTTC,TRBV11-2,.,TRBJ1-2,TRBD1
CAIRSPDRVGGYTF,TGTGCCATCAGATCCCCGGACAGGGTAGGGGGCTACACCTTC,TRBV10-3,.,TRBJ1-2,TRBD1
CASSKGTGRDREYNSPLHF,TGTGCCAGCAGCAAAGGGACAGGGAGAGATAGAGAATATAATTCACCCCTCCACTTT,TRBV21-1,.,TRBJ1-6,.
CSASGTGGIMNTEAFF,TGCAGCGCCTCCGGGACAGGGGGAATCATGAACACTGAAGCTTTCTTT,TRBV29-1,.,TRBJ1-1,TRBD1
CAWRSQFWNTEAFF,TGTGCCTGGAGGTCCCAATTTTGGAACACTGAAGCTTTCTTT,TRBV30,.,TRBJ1-1,.
CATRGARTDTQYF,TGTGCCACCAGGGGGGCGCGAACAGATACGCAGTATTTT,TRBV28,.,TRBJ2-3,.
CAWSQGPSNQPQHF,TGTGCCTGGAGCCAGGGCCCTAGCAATCAGCCCCAGCATTTT,TRBV30,.,TRBJ1-5,.